The sequence of this T cell receptor (beta chain) was determined in a study of blood T cell repertoires in COVID-19. Study-level information: From the United States, Italy and Spain came samples of acute and convalescent COVID-19.

Per the original data handling: Nucleated cell counts were estimated from reference gene primer amplification. The data were produced by immunoSEQ multiplex PCR, yet TCRdb's version contains in-frame clones alone and is incomplete. The V and J calls and clone size were taken over from that table, and D and trimming were inferred from the DNA. Here the sample spans 130,000 or so clones, around 86% being singletons. Trimming at V came to 4 bases and at J to 6 bases, leaving 7 bases not matched to a gene. The germline V gene has CDR1 SGDLS and CDR2 YYNGEE. The CDR3 length is 15 residues. V and J are TRBV9 and TRBJ2-2; TRBD1 matches at 9 bases. The source is a man aged 40-49 years with acute or convalescent COVID-19. The sample taken for sequencing was peripheral blood. CDR3 sequence: CASSPRQGGPGELFF. The CDR3 DNA follows: TGTGCCAGCAGCCCCCGACAGGGGGGGCCCGGGGAGCTGTTTTTT.